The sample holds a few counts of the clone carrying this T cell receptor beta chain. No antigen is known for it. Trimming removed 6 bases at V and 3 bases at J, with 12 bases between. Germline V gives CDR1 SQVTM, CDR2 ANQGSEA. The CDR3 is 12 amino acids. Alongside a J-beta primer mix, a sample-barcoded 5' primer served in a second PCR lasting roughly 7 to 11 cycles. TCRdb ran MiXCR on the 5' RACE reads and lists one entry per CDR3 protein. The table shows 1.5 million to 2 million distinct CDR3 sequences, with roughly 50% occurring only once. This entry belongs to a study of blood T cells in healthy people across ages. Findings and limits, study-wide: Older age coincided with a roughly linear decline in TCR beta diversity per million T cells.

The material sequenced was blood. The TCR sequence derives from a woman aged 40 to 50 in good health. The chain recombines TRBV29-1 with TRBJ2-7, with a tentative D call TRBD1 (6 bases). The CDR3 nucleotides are TGCAGCGTGGGGGCGGTAATCTACGAGCAGTACTTC. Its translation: CSVGAVIYEQYF.